What follows are 7 T cell receptor beta chains derived from one specimen sequenced in a study of CD8 T cells in ankylosing spondylitis. Each CDR3 protein gets one entry after TCRdb re-called the 5' RACE reads with MiXCR. The table records around 210,000 distinct CDR3 sequences, under 8.5% of them present only once. Sequences were obtained from blood, either unsorted or a sorted T cell fraction (not recorded which). These receptors originate from a female donor with ankylosing spondylitis or in good health (not recorded which).

This clonotype appeared many times. The J gene is TRBJ2-3, the V gene TRBV5-1; 12 bases map to TRBD2. This CDR3 contains 17 residues. V was clipped by 4 bases and J by 5 bases; unmatched bases: 11. Germline CDR1 reads SGHRS; CDR2 reads YFSETQ. The CDR3 DNA reads as TGCGCCAGCAGCCTCAGAGGACTAGCGGGAAAGGTAGATACGCAGTATTTT. Translation: CASSLRGLAGKVDTQYF.

This clonotype was seen repeatedly, ten times or more. The chain couples TRBV12-3 or TRBV12-4 to TRBJ2-2, with unresolved D. The germline V and J ends were trimmed by 1 base and 10 bases, with 10 bases remaining between them. The CDR3 contains 13 residues. The DNA of the CDR3 is TGTGCCAGCAGTTTAGTCGTCTCCCAGGAGCTGTTTTTT. Protein sequence: CASSLVVSQELFF.

This clonotype was counted ten times or more. V is TRBV6-2 or TRBV6-3 and J is TRBJ1-1; D is perhaps TRBD1 (6 bases). The germline gives CDR1 MNHEY, CDR2 SVGEGT. Trimming removed 2 bases from V and 0 bases from J, with 13 bases in between. The CDR3 loop spans 16 amino acids. CDR3 in amino acids: CASSYQAGDMNTEAFF. Written as DNA, the CDR3 is TGTGCCAGCAGTTACCAGGCAGGGGATATGAACACTGAAGCTTTCTTT.

This clonotype showed up many times. This sequence joins TRBV10-2 and TRBJ1-2; 10 bases are a match to TRBD1. The CDR3 consists of 14 residues. Per the germline V gene, CDR1 is WSHSY and CDR2 is SAAADI. Trimming at V came to 5 bases and at J to 8 bases, leaving 8 bases not matched to a gene. The CDR3 sequence: CASSPGTGVGGYTF. DNA for the CDR3: TGCGCCAGCAGTCCCGGGACAGGGGTGGGAGGCTACACCTTC.

This clonotype was observed at least ten times. The chain is built from TRBV28 and TRBJ1-1, with D maybe TRBD1 (5 bases). Trimming removed 5 bases from V and 4 bases from J, with 17 bases in between. Germline V gives CDR1 MDHEN, CDR2 SYDVKM. The CDR3 covers 15 residues. CDR3 sequence: CASSPPDGGGTEAFF. In DNA, the CDR3 is TGTGCCAGCAGTCCCCCAGATGGGGGAGGCACTGAAGCTTTCTTT.

This clonotype was picked up many times. The chain employs TRBV14 and TRBJ2-1; 8 bases match TRBD1. V lost 4 bases and J lost 7; bases outside the gene matches: 9. The length of the CDR3 is 15 residues. CDR1 is SGHDN and CDR2 is FVKESK in the germline V gene. This CDR3 is CASSPRQGLRNEQFF. Written as DNA, the CDR3 is TGTGCCAGCAGCCCCCGACAGGGGTTGCGAAATGAGCAGTTCTTC.

This clonotype was seen repeatedly, ten times or more. The chain has TRBV11-2 and TRBJ1-3; D is undetermined. Trimming removed 3 bases from V and 0 bases from J, with 21 bases in between. Germline CDR1 SGHAT, CDR2 FQNNGV. This CDR3 has 19 residues. The CDR3 region has the DNA TGTGCCAGCAGCTTCCGATCCCCGTTGACACCTCGCTCTGGAAACACCATATATTTT. This encodes CASSFRSPLTPRSGNTIYF.